The 8 T cell receptor beta chains given below trace back to one sample, sequenced in a study of cytomegalovirus exposure and HLA in healthy donors. The protocol was immunoSEQ multiplex PCR, while the TCRdb copy is restricted to in-frame clones and leaves out a portion. The sample consists of roughly 300,000 clones, 80% to 90% of them appearing once. Material for sequencing was PBMCs. Receptors were obtained from a woman between 18 and 30 years old in good health and CMV-seronegative.

The V and J genes are TRBV6-5 and TRBJ2-7; 11 nucleotides match TRBD1. Germline values: CDR1 MNHEY, CDR2 SVGAGI. V dropped 5 bases and J dropped 3; count of bases not matched to a gene: 6. The CDR3 contains 15 residues. CDR3 residues: CASSRTGTGGYEQYF. Written as DNA, the CDR3 is TGTGCCAGCAGTCGAACCGGGACAGGGGGCTACGAGCAGTACTTC.

The V and J genes are TRBV7-2 and TRBJ2-7; D call uncertain. The germline V gene encodes CDR1 SGHTA and CDR2 FQGNSA. V lost 3 bases to trimming and J lost 4 bases, with 16 bases between them. The CDR3 covers 15 residues. The CDR3, as DNA: TGTGCCAGCAGCTTGGGCATCTCCCCAGATTACGAGCAGTACTTC. Its translation: CASSLGISPDYEQYF.

The gene calls are TRBV7-9 and TRBJ2-1; TRBD2 matches at 13 bases. The germline V gene encodes CDR1 SEHNR and CDR2 FQNEAQ (reference sequence). Trimming at V came to 5 bases and at J to 9 bases, leaving 10 bases not matched to a gene. CDR3 length: 16 residues. CDR3 sequence reads: CASSPTLAGGPGEQFF. DNA for the CDR3: TGTGCCAGCAGCCCTACACTAGCGGGAGGGCCCGGTGAGCAGTTCTTC.

The chain recombines TRBV28 with TRBJ2-7; a weak D match, TRBD1 (5 bases). CDR1 is MDHEN and CDR2 is SYDVKM in the germline V gene. With 5 bases removed from V and 0 bases from J, the gap between germline ends came to 11 bases. There are 14 residues in the CDR3. The CDR3 region is CASSKYRSSYEQYF. The CDR3 nucleotides are TGTGCCAGCAGTAAGTACAGGTCCTCCTACGAGCAGTACTTC.

The J gene is TRBJ1-5, the V gene TRBV6-5; weak D call: TRBD1 (5 bases). The CDR3 sequence is 15 residues long. Germline CDR1 and CDR2: MNHEY and SVGAGI. V lost 0 bases to trimming and J lost 5 bases, with 11 bases between them. In DNA, the CDR3 is TGTGCCAGCAGTTACTCCAGACAGCTAGATCAGCCCCAGCATTTT. Encoded protein: CASSYSRQLDQPQHF.

The J gene is TRBJ1-1, the V gene TRBV30, with D possibly matching TRBD1 (5 bases). The germline V gene has CDR1 GTSNPN and CDR2 SVGIG (reference sequence). The CDR3 is made up of 13 amino acids. Trimming took 4 bases from V and 5 from J, leaving 14 bases between them. CDR3 in DNA: TGTGCCTGGACGGGGGGTAGGGGAACTGAAGCTTTCTTT. Protein: CAWTGGRGTEAFF.

The chain has TRBV2 and TRBJ2-3; 9 bases are a match to TRBD1. Unmatched junction bases numbered 4, after V lost 6 bases and J lost 0 bases. Germline V CDR1 and CDR2: SNHLY, FYNNEI. The CDR3 contains 15 residues. CDR3 in DNA: TGTGCCAGCAGGCTGGGACAGGGAAGCACAGATACGCAGTATTTT. It is translated as CASRLGQGSTDTQYF.

The genes are TRBV15 and TRBJ2-7, with D perhaps matching TRBD2 (6 bases). Trimming pared 0 bases from V and 4 bases from J, leaving 16 bases between. Germline CDR1 LNHNV, CDR2 YYDKDF (reference sequence). This CDR3 comprises 16 residues. In DNA form, the CDR3 reads TGTGCCACCAGCAGAGATATCGCGGGAAGTTTTTACGAGCAGTACTTC. Protein product: CATSRDIAGSFYEQYF.